Presented here are 9 T cell receptor beta chains from one specimen sequenced in a study of blood T cell repertoires in COVID-19 (dated by TCRdb to between 2020 and 2021). Libraries were constructed by the immunoSEQ multiplex PCR assay. Sourced from immuneACCESS, this table was stored by TCRdb with only in-frame sequences that have V and J called. A share of the clones is absent; for the studies checked, an unresolved V gene accounts for under half, and the remainder has no known explanation. The sample table records hundreds of thousands of clones; 89% of these occur just once. About 9.5% of the sample is in the top ten clones. Sequenced material: PBMCs or T cells enriched from blood (not recorded which). These receptors were obtained from a middle-aged woman who had recovered from COVID-19.

The CDR3 region has the DNA TGCGCCAGCAGCCGGACAGGGGGCCAGAACACTGAAGCTTTCTTT. Translating gives CASSRTGGQNTEAFF. The chain joins TRBV5-1 to TRBJ1-1; the match to TRBD1 covers 11 bases. Germline values: CDR1 SGHRS, CDR2 YFSETQ. After removal of 4 bases from V and 1 base from J, the junction contained 3 bases not matched to a gene. There are 15 residues in the CDR3.

V gene TRBV11-3 combines with J gene TRBJ2-3; D uncertain. V was shortened by 4 bases and J by 2 bases, with 4 bases between the two germline ends. CDR1 is SGHNT and CDR2 is YENEEA in the germline V gene. This CDR3 region has 12 residues. CDR3 nucleotides: TGTGCCAGCAGCTCGGTCACAGATACGCAGTATTTT. This sequence encodes CASSSVTDTQYF.

The count of this clone is one. The rearrangement joins TRBV24-1 to TRBJ1-5, with 11 positions matching TRBD1. CDR3 length: 13 amino acids. V dropped 9 bases and J dropped 4; count of bases not matched to a gene: 1. CDR1 KGHDR and CDR2 SFDVKD come from the germline V gene. CDR3 sequence reads: CATGDRGNQPQHF. The CDR3 DNA follows: TGTGCCACCGGGGACAGGGGGAATCAGCCCCAGCATTTT.

The chain links TRBV28 to TRBJ1-2; 8 bases match TRBD1. The germline CDR1 and CDR2 sequences are MDHEN and SYDVKM. The CDR3 is 14 amino acids. V trimming: 4 bases; J trimming: 8 bases; junction bases outside the gene matches: 9. The CDR3 here is CASSSGQGEKGYTF. The CDR3 DNA follows: TGTGCCAGCAGTTCCGGACAGGGAGAAAAAGGCTACACCTTC.

This chain uses TRBV29-1 with TRBJ1-5; D is ambiguous. The CDR3 is made up of 12 amino acids. The germline V gene encodes CDR1 SQVTM and CDR2 ANQGSEA. Trimming removed 3 bases at V and 4 bases at J, with 7 bases between. The CDR3 is CSVDIVNQPQHF. The CDR3 DNA reads TGCAGCGTTGACATAGTTAATCAGCCCCAGCATTTT.

The chain combines TRBV5-1 with TRBJ1-6; D not resolved. This CDR3 has 14 amino acids. The germline gives CDR1 SGHRS, CDR2 YFSETQ. Trimming stripped 3 bases from V and 6 bases from J, with 10 bases between. CDR3 region: CASSYGSLNSPLHF. The CDR3 nucleotides are TGCGCCAGCAGCTACGGGTCGCTTAATTCACCCCTCCACTTT.

This clone has a single count. This chain connects TRBV6-1 to TRBJ1-3, with D unresolved. Germline assignment: CDR1 MNHNS and CDR2 SASEGT. CDR3 length: 13 residues. Trimming left V 3 bases short and J 1 base short, with 4 bases between. CDR3 sequence: CASSDPSGNTIYF. In DNA form, the CDR3 reads TGTGCCAGCAGTGACCCTTCTGGAAACACCATATATTTT.

The genes are TRBV27 and TRBJ2-1, with TRBD2 matching 8 bases. J was trimmed by 5 bases and V by 4 bases; bases with no gene match: 10. The CDR3 runs to 16 residues. Per germline, CDR1 MNHEY and CDR2 SMNVEV (reference sequence). Written as DNA, the CDR3 is TGTGCCAGCAGTTCGTTAGCGGGGCCAAGAGACAATGAGCAGTTCTTC. Its translation: CASSSLAGPRDNEQFF.

This clone was counted ten times or more. The chain has TRBV5-1 and TRBJ2-1, with TRBD2 identical over 8 bases. The germline V gene encodes CDR1 SGHRS and CDR2 YFSETQ. The CDR3 contains 14 residues. J was trimmed by 0 bases and V by 6 bases; bases with no gene match: 2. CDR3 bases: TGCGCCAGCACAGGACTAGCCTCCTACAATGAGCAGTTCTTC. Protein: CASTGLASYNEQFF.